A selection of T cell receptor beta chains follows, all from one sample in a study of T cells in Graves' hyperthyroidism and ophthalmopathy. TCRdb passed the multiplex PCR reads through MiXCR, listing each CDR3 protein once. The sample holds 500,000 to 750,000 distinct CDR3 sequences, more than 13% seen once. Sequenced material: blood. The source of these receptors is a woman under 30 with Graves' ophthalmopathy. Both conserved end residues are part of each CDR3. Each record gives: V gene, D gene, clone size, J gene, CDR3 DNA, CDR3 protein. A D gene is named only where the DNA matches it firmly. Size is omitted from some rows. Given values are once, few, many or a class for expanded clones.

TRBV6-4	.	.	TRBJ2-2	TGTGCCAGCAGTGACTACGGTAACACCGGGGAGCTGTTTTTT	CASSDYGNTGELFF
TRBV12-3/TRBV12-4	TRBD1	many	TRBJ2-3	TGTGCCAGCAGCTCGGACAGGGTGCTAGATACGCAGTATTTT	CASSSDRVLDTQYF
TRBV7-3	.	many	TRBJ1-4	TGTGCCAGCAGCTTGGAGGCCTCTCGACACGAAGAAAAACTGTTTTTT	CASSLEASRHEEKLFF
TRBV7-2	.	many	TRBJ1-1	TGTGCCAGCACCATACCAGGGTTGAACACTGAAGCTTTCTTT	CASTIPGLNTEAFF
TRBV9	TRBD2	many	TRBJ2-7	TGTGCCAGCAGCGTAGGGCTAGCGGGAGTGACCTACGAGCAGTACTTC	CASSVGLAGVTYEQYF
TRBV29-1	TRBD1	few	TRBJ2-7	TGCAGCGCACTGCCCCCGGGACAGGGTTACCACGAGCAGTACTTC	CSALPPGQGYHEQYF
TRBV7-2	.	many	TRBJ1-1	TGTGCCAGCAGCTTATCGTTCATCACTGAAGCTTTCTTT	CASSLSFITEAFF
TRBV30	.	few	TRBJ2-1	TGTGCCTGGAGCCATCACGGGGTCGGGAGCGACTTAGGGTACAATGAGCAGTTCTTC	CAWSHHGVGSDLGYNEQFF
TRBV4-1	TRBD1	.	TRBJ1-6	TGCGCCAGCAGCCAAGAAAGGGGGACAGGGGCCAATTCACCCCTCCACTTT	CASSQERGTGANSPLHF
TRBV19	TRBD2	.	TRBJ2-3	TGTGCCAGTAGTATAGCGGGAGGGTTGAATACGCAGTATTTT	CASSIAGGLNTQYF
TRBV2	TRBD2	many	TRBJ2-3	TGTGCCAGCAGTGAAGGACTAGCTTCCACAGATACGCAGTATTTT	CASSEGLASTDTQYF
TRBV7-9	TRBD2	many	TRBJ2-3	TGTGCCAGCAGCCCTATAGCGGGAGGACGCACAGATACGCAGTATTTT	CASSPIAGGRTDTQYF
TRBV6-1	.	.	TRBJ1-1	TGTGCCACAGGACGGTGGAGGGGCGCGGGCACTGAAGCTTTCTTT	CATGRWRGAGTEAFF
TRBV2	.	many	TRBJ1-1	TGTGCCAGCAGTATAGAACCCCGGAGGACTGAAGCTTTCTTT	CASSIEPRRTEAFF
TRBV7-9	.	many	TRBJ2-7	TGTGCCAGCAGCCCTAAGGCAGGGCACTCCTACGAGCAGTACTTC	CASSPKAGHSYEQYF
TRBV29-1	.	few	TRBJ2-5	TGCAGCGTTGAGGTAGGGGAAGGACAGAAGGGAAGTCAGTACTTC	CSVEVGEGQKGSQYF
TRBV12-5	TRBD1	many	TRBJ1-1	TGTGCTAGTGGTTTGGTACTCCGCGACAGGGGGAACACTGAAGCTTTCTTT	CASGLVLRDRGNTEAFF
TRBV28	.	many	TRBJ1-1	TGTGCCAGCAGGGTTCTGAACACTGAAGCTTTCTTT	CASRVLNTEAFF
TRBV7-8	TRBD1	.	TRBJ2-1	TGTGCCAGCAGCTTAACCGGGACAGGGGGCAGATGGGCCTACAATGAGCAGTTCTTC	CASSLTGTGGRWAYNEQFF
TRBV2	TRBD1	many	TRBJ1-1	TGTGCCAGCGGTAGGACAGGGGTCGTCACTGAAGCTTTCTTT	CASGRTGVVTEAFF
TRBV6-1	TRBD1	many	TRBJ1-2	TGTGCCAGCACCGAGGGGGACAGAAGGCTAAACTATGGCTACACCTTC	CASTEGDRRLNYGYTF
TRBV18	.	many	TRBJ1-1	TGTGCCAGCTCACCACCGGGGTCAGGTCAAACTGAAGCTTTCTTT	CASSPPGSGQTEAFF
TRBV20-1	TRBD2	many	TRBJ2-1	TGCAGTGGGGGGCTAGCGGGAGCTCTCAATGAGCAGTTCTTC	CSGGLAGALNEQFF
TRBV2	TRBD1	many	TRBJ1-2	TGTGCCAGCAGCGAGGGGACAGGGAATTACTATGGCTACACCTTC	CASSEGTGNYYGYTF
TRBV7-9	.	few	TRBJ1-1	TGTGCCAGCAGCCCTCGACAGGAATCGGGCACTGAAGCTTTCTTT	CASSPRQESGTEAFF
TRBV10-3	.	.	TRBJ2-3	TGTGCCATCAGTGAGTGGGGGGCGAACACAGATACGCAGTATTTT	CAISEWGANTDTQYF
TRBV20-1	.	many	TRBJ1-6	TGCAGTGCCAACAGGGCTGTCTATAATTCACCCCTCCACTTT	CSANRAVYNSPLHF
TRBV10-3	TRBD2	many	TRBJ2-7	TGTGCCATCAGTGAAGAGCGGGGGATCTACGAGCAGTACTTC	CAISEERGIYEQYF
TRBV4-3	.	.	TRBJ2-2	TGCGCCAGCAGCCTCGAAATCTTACTTGGGAACACCGGGGAGCTGTTTTTT	CASSLEILLGNTGELFF
TRBV11-2	.	many	TRBJ1-2	TGTGCCAGCAGCCCTCGAGGACGCTATGGCTACACCTTC	CASSPRGRYGYTF
TRBV20-1	TRBD2	few	TRBJ2-1	TGCAGTGCTAGACCGCGGACTAGCGGGACCGCGTACAATGAGCAGTTCTTC	CSARPRTSGTAYNEQFF
TRBV30	.	.	TRBJ1-6	TGTGCCTGGAGCGCATCAAGGTCTAGCTCCTATAATTCACCCCTCCACTTT	CAWSASRSSSYNSPLHF
TRBV30	.	few	TRBJ2-3	TGTGCCGGGGAAGGTGGCACAGATACGCAGTATTTT	CAGEGGTDTQYF
TRBV7-9	.	many	TRBJ2-5	TGTGCCAGCAGCCCCCGGGCAGCTAGCAGGGTAGAGACCCAGTACTTC	CASSPRAASRVETQYF
TRBV7-9	.	many	TRBJ1-1	TGTGCCAGCAGCTTCCCTAGGGGCAGGGAAGCTTTCTTT	CASSFPRGREAFF
TRBV10-1	.	.	TRBJ1-1	TGCGCCAGCAGTGACTCGGGGCGGGATGAAGCTTTCTTT	CASSDSGRDEAFF
TRBV7-2	TRBD2	.	TRBJ2-1	TGTGCCAGCAGCCCAAAGGGACTAGCGGGAGTTTCTAATGAGCAGTTCTTC	CASSPKGLAGVSNEQFF
TRBV6-4	.	few	TRBJ2-4	TGTGCCAGCAGTGAGGGGTCGAAGGTAGCGGCCGGCGCGGACATTCAGTACTTC	CASSEGSKVAAGADIQYF
TRBV6-1	TRBD1	few	TRBJ1-1	TGTGCCAGCAGGGGGTGGACAGGGGAGGGCACTGAAGCTTTCTTT	CASRGWTGEGTEAFF
TRBV25-1	.	.	TRBJ1-2	TGTGCCAGCAGTGATTTATCTTGGGAGGACGGCCTCTATGGCTACACCTTC	CASSDLSWEDGLYGYTF
TRBV5-5	.	many	TRBJ2-1	TGTGCCAGCAGCTTGGACGTGACAGGAATTAATGAGCAGTTCTTC	CASSLDVTGINEQFF
TRBV2	.	many	TRBJ2-7	TGTGCCAGCAGGGGCGACAGAGCCTACGAGCAGTACTTC	CASRGDRAYEQYF
TRBV7-6	.	.	TRBJ2-2	TGTGCCAGCAGCTTAGTTATCGGGGACACCGGGGAGCTGTTTTTT	CASSLVIGDTGELFF
TRBV6-5	.	many	TRBJ2-7	TGTGCCAGCAGTTACTCAACGGCGTTAGACTACGAGCAGTACTTC	CASSYSTALDYEQYF
TRBV6-1	.	few	TRBJ2-7	TGTGCCAGCAGTGAATCTACCAAGGGGCACTACGAGCAGTACTTC	CASSESTKGHYEQYF
TRBV27	.	.	TRBJ2-3	TGTGCCAGCAGTTTTGCCGGGAGCCATACGCAGTATTTT	CASSFAGSHTQYF
TRBV7-9	.	few	TRBJ1-2	TGTGCCAGCATGGGGGTTAACTATGGCTACACCTTC	CASMGVNYGYTF
TRBV4-2	.	.	TRBJ2-7	TGTGCCAGCAGCCAAGATGCCTCTAAGGACTGGGGTGAGCAGTACTTC	CASSQDASKDWGEQYF
TRBV19	TRBD2	.	TRBJ2-1	TGTGCCAGTACCCCCTTTAGCGGGAGATCCTACAATGAGCAGTTCTTC	CASTPFSGRSYNEQFF